A selection of T cell receptor beta chains follows, all from one sample in a study of blood T cells in healthy people across ages. TCRdb reprocessed the 5' RACE reads via MiXCR and lists one record per CDR3 protein. The data contain approximately 1.5 million distinct CDR3 sequences, 30% to 35% of them singletons. Sequenced input: blood. The receptors here all came from a woman in her 30s in good health. The CDR3 runs from the conserved cysteine through the conserved F or W. Fields, in order: clone size, D gene, V gene, J gene, CDR3 DNA, CDR3 protein. The D gene is left open where the match is weak. Clone size is given for some rows only: seen once, a few or many times, or a class if the clone is expanded.

clone size: -
D gene: -
V gene: TRBV5-1
J gene: TRBJ2-7
CDR3 DNA: TGCGCCAGCAGCTTGGGCGGAGAGATCCAGTACTTC
CDR3 protein: CASSLGGEIQYF

clone size: few
D gene: TRBD2
V gene: TRBV5-1
J gene: TRBJ2-7
CDR3 DNA: TGCGCCAGCAGCTTGACGGGGGGTATAACCGAGCAGTACTTC
CDR3 protein: CASSLTGGITEQYF

clone size: many
D gene: -
V gene: TRBV29-1
J gene: TRBJ2-1
CDR3 DNA: TGCAGCGTTGGGGGTGAGAGCTCCTACAATGAGCAGTTCTTC
CDR3 protein: CSVGGESSYNEQFF

clone size: many
D gene: TRBD2
V gene: TRBV13
J gene: TRBJ2-4
CDR3 DNA: TGTGCCAGCAGCTTAGGCCCTAGCGGGAGATCGGGCAAAAACATTCAGTACTTC
CDR3 protein: CASSLGPSGRSGKNIQYF

clone size: few
D gene: TRBD1
V gene: TRBV4-1
J gene: TRBJ1-1
CDR3 DNA: TGCGCCAGCAGCCTTCCACGGGAGGGGGCCCCTGAAGCTTTCTTT
CDR3 protein: CASSLPREGAPEAFF

clone size: -
D gene: -
V gene: TRBV6-2/TRBV6-3
J gene: TRBJ2-3
CDR3 DNA: TGTGCCGGCAGTGGGCTCGGGGGGCCGGGCACAGATACGCAGTATTTT
CDR3 protein: CAGSGLGGPGTDTQYF

clone size: -
D gene: -
V gene: TRBV28
J gene: TRBJ1-2
CDR3 DNA: TGTGCCAGCAGTATTACAGAGGGGAGGGGGTACTATGGCTACACCTTC
CDR3 protein: CASSITEGRGYYGYTF

clone size: -
D gene: TRBD2
V gene: TRBV4-1
J gene: TRBJ2-3
CDR3 DNA: TGCGCCAGCAGCCCGCGGCGGGGGGGATACACAGATACGCAGTATTTT
CDR3 protein: CASSPRRGGYTDTQYF

clone size: few
D gene: TRBD1
V gene: TRBV28
J gene: TRBJ2-7
CDR3 DNA: TGTGCCAGCATCTCGGGACAGAGTTACGAGCAGTACTTC
CDR3 protein: CASISGQSYEQYF

clone size: few
D gene: -
V gene: TRBV18
J gene: TRBJ2-5
CDR3 DNA: TGTGCCAGCTCATTAGGTTGGACCTCCCAAGAGACCCAGTACTTC
CDR3 protein: CASSLGWTSQETQYF

clone size: few
D gene: TRBD2
V gene: TRBV5-1
J gene: TRBJ2-1
CDR3 DNA: TGCGCCAGCAAGGTTAGCGGGAGGGCTTATGAGCAGTTCTTC
CDR3 protein: CASKVSGRAYEQFF

clone size: many
D gene: TRBD2
V gene: TRBV7-9
J gene: TRBJ2-1
CDR3 DNA: TGTGCCAGCAGCCCGGGACTAGCGGGAGGGCCGTCCTACAATGAGCAGTTCTTC
CDR3 protein: CASSPGLAGGPSYNEQFF

clone size: few
D gene: TRBD1
V gene: TRBV18
J gene: TRBJ2-7
CDR3 DNA: TGTGCCAGCTCCCGATTGGACAGGGTCTTCGAGCAGTACTTC
CDR3 protein: CASSRLDRVFEQYF

clone size: -
D gene: TRBD1
V gene: TRBV12-3/TRBV12-4
J gene: TRBJ1-4
CDR3 DNA: TGTGCCAGCAGTTTCTACTGGGACAGGGGAAATGAAAAACTGTTTTTT
CDR3 protein: CASSFYWDRGNEKLFF

clone size: few
D gene: TRBD2
V gene: TRBV11-2
J gene: TRBJ2-2
CDR3 DNA: TGTGCCAGCCCGAGGACTAGCGGGGCGACCGGGGAGCTGTTTTTT
CDR3 protein: CASPRTSGATGELFF

clone size: -
D gene: -
V gene: TRBV7-9
J gene: TRBJ2-1
CDR3 DNA: TGTGCCTGCAGCTCACATGGGGGGTCCCCCAATGAGCAGTTCTTC
CDR3 protein: CACSSHGGSPNEQFF

clone size: few
D gene: -
V gene: TRBV3-1
J gene: TRBJ1-1
CDR3 DNA: TGTGCCAGCAGCCCCCGGGCCCCGAACACTGAAGCTTTCTTT
CDR3 protein: CASSPRAPNTEAFF

clone size: -
D gene: -
V gene: TRBV29-1
J gene: TRBJ1-1
CDR3 DNA: TGCAGCGTTTACGCCTGGAACACTGAAGCTTTCTTT
CDR3 protein: CSVYAWNTEAFF

clone size: few
D gene: TRBD1
V gene: TRBV5-1
J gene: TRBJ2-4
CDR3 DNA: TGCGCCAGCAGCTTCGGACAGGGGGAACGGGTCAAAAACATTCAGTACTTC
CDR3 protein: CASSFGQGERVKNIQYF

clone size: -
D gene: TRBD1
V gene: TRBV6-2/TRBV6-3
J gene: TRBJ1-1
CDR3 DNA: TGTGCCAGCAGTGACAGGGTGTTGACTGAAGCTTTCTTT
CDR3 protein: CASSDRVLTEAFF

clone size: -
D gene: TRBD1
V gene: TRBV10-1
J gene: TRBJ2-7
CDR3 DNA: TGCGCCAGCAGAACGATTCCTGGGACAGAGCACTACGAGCAGTACTTC
CDR3 protein: CASRTIPGTEHYEQYF

clone size: -
D gene: -
V gene: TRBV9
J gene: TRBJ2-7
CDR3 DNA: TGTGCCAGCAGCGTAGGGTCAGATACCTACGAGCAGTACTTC
CDR3 protein: CASSVGSDTYEQYF

clone size: many
D gene: -
V gene: TRBV7-9
J gene: TRBJ2-3
CDR3 DNA: TGTGCCAGCAGCTTACGGGGGAGTCGCACAGATACGCAGTATTTT
CDR3 protein: CASSLRGSRTDTQYF

clone size: few
D gene: -
V gene: TRBV6-1
J gene: TRBJ1-5
CDR3 DNA: TGTGCCAGCAGTGTGGAGGATAGCAATCAGCCCCAGCATTTT
CDR3 protein: CASSVEDSNQPQHF

clone size: many
D gene: -
V gene: TRBV29-1
J gene: TRBJ1-2
CDR3 DNA: TGCAGCGTTGTAGAGTATGGCTACACCTTC
CDR3 protein: CSVVEYGYTF

clone size: few
D gene: -
V gene: TRBV7-2
J gene: TRBJ1-5
CDR3 DNA: TGTGCCAGCAGCTTAATGAGAGGAAATCAGCCCCAGCATTTT
CDR3 protein: CASSLMRGNQPQHF

clone size: -
D gene: -
V gene: TRBV28
J gene: TRBJ2-1
CDR3 DNA: TGTGCCAGCAGAAGAGGGGGAGGGCCCTACAATGAGCAGTTCTTC
CDR3 protein: CASRRGGGPYNEQFF

clone size: -
D gene: TRBD1
V gene: TRBV2
J gene: TRBJ2-7
CDR3 DNA: TGTGCCAGCGAGTTCCGGGACAGTGCCTACGAGCAGTACTTC
CDR3 protein: CASEFRDSAYEQYF

clone size: -
D gene: TRBD1
V gene: TRBV6-1
J gene: TRBJ1-2
CDR3 DNA: TGTGCCAGCAGTGATCCGGGACAGGGGGACTATGGCTACACCTTC
CDR3 protein: CASSDPGQGDYGYTF

clone size: few
D gene: -
V gene: TRBV6-1
J gene: TRBJ2-7
CDR3 DNA: TGTGCCAGCAGTGAAGAGATGAGTAACGAATACGAGCAGTACTTC
CDR3 protein: CASSEEMSNEYEQYF

clone size: -
D gene: -
V gene: TRBV10-1
J gene: TRBJ2-3
CDR3 DNA: TGCGCCAGCAGTGAGTTCGCGAGGCCAGATACGCAGTATTTT
CDR3 protein: CASSEFARPDTQYF

clone size: few
D gene: -
V gene: TRBV6-6
J gene: TRBJ1-5
CDR3 DNA: TGTGCCAGCAGTTACGAGGGAGAAGGCAATCAGCCCCAGCATTTT
CDR3 protein: CASSYEGEGNQPQHF

clone size: -
D gene: -
V gene: TRBV5-5
J gene: TRBJ2-3
CDR3 DNA: TGTGCCAGCAGCTTGGCTGGGGGCGTGGGTACGCAGTATTTT
CDR3 protein: CASSLAGGVGTQYF

clone size: -
D gene: -
V gene: TRBV6-1
J gene: TRBJ2-1
CDR3 DNA: TGTGCCAGCAGCTTGAGGAGGTCAATCCGGTTCTTC
CDR3 protein: CASSLRRSIRFF

clone size: -
D gene: TRBD1
V gene: TRBV12-3/TRBV12-4
J gene: TRBJ1-5
CDR3 DNA: TGTGCCAGCAGATCGGACAGGGGCAATCAGCCCCAGCATTTT
CDR3 protein: CASRSDRGNQPQHF